This T cell receptor beta chain was found in a study of blood T cell repertoires in COVID-19 (TCRdb year 2020). Background on the whole study: The collaborator samples originated in the United States, Italy and Spain and spanned the acute and convalescent phases of COVID-19. The repertoires were made available in a free public database intended to serve as a resource for research on the immune response to SARS-CoV-2. Nearly every sample came with metadata listing a de-identified subject ID, COVID-19 status, age in years and sex. Samples came from the ongoing ImmuneRACE study (first 160 participants) plus 1,254 subjects from 6 global collaborators. Where HLA class I and class II types were available, the types were taken from metadata supplied by the sample provider, not from assay-based typing. The dataset comprised deeply sampled blood TCRbeta repertoires from subjects exposed to, actively infected with, or recovered from COVID-19. The material from the prospective study consisted of cDNA or gDNA derived from T cells, B-cell-depleted T cells, or PBMCs. Study-wide findings and limitations: The amount of clinical and demographic metadata varied by source and participant and was provided uncurated.

Whole blood was collected in K2EDTA tubes by collaborating institutions according to the institutions' own protocols. For TCRbeta analysis, collaborators shipped samples as frozen whole blood, isolated PBMCs, or DNA extracted from either of those sample types. TCRbeta CDR3 regions were amplified from genomic DNA using the immunoSEQ Assay, a bias-controlled multiplex PCR. Regarding the original processing steps: Within the assay, amplification of reference gene primers was used to estimate how many nucleated cells each sample contained. To quantify the absolute abundance of each unique TCRbeta CDR3 rearrangement, sequence reads were collapsed and filtered. For each sample, productive Simpson clonality was calculated as the square root of Simpson's diversity index over productive rearrangements. TCRdb obtained this table from immuneACCESS and retained in-frame rearrangements with V and J assigned. These tables miss some clones; where compared with another copy, unresolved V genes account for less than half of the shortfall, and the remainder is unexplained. V, J and clone size are taken as reported in that table, and D and trimming were inferred from the DNA itself. In all, the sample holds a few hundred thousand clones, and less than 90% of those were seen once. About 2% of the sample is taken by the ten largest.

Concerning this clone: Its specific antigen is unknown. No base quality information exists; no much larger clone differs at one position.

Sequences DFQATT (CDR1) and SNEGSKA (CDR2) are obtained from the germline V gene (reference sequence). Measured from the cysteine to the phenylalanine, the CDR3 is 11 residues long. Of the read, only the CDR3 DNA is kept; its 33 bases are in frame from base 1. V is reduced by 7 bases and J by 7 bases, leaving a spacing of 14 bases between them. The sequence was obtained from a woman aged 45-59 years with acute or convalescent COVID-19. Sequenced material: peripheral blood. The chain uses TRBV20-1 and TRBJ2-7; TRBD2 could be the D gene, as 6 bases match. The bases read TGCAGTGGTGACGGAGCGGGTGAGCAGTACTTC. This gives the protein CSGDGAGEQYF.